A single sample is the source of the 9 T cell receptor beta chains below, sequenced in a study of control samples from healthy donors and cancer patients. The assay was immunoSEQ multiplex PCR, and TCRdb's table has in-frame clones only and misses some. This table holds roughly 150,000 clones, 85% to 90% found once. The sample comprised blood. The receptors come from a man younger than 30 in good health.

The chain has TRBV4-1 and TRBJ2-2; D may match TRBD1 or TRBD2 (5 bases each). The germline V gene encodes CDR1 MGHRA and CDR2 YSYEKL. The CDR3 covers 14 residues. V was shortened by 0 bases and J by 6 bases, with 8 bases between the two germline ends. CDR3 DNA sequence: TGCGCCAGCAGCCAAGATCCGGGGCCCGGGGAGCTGTTTTTT. It specifies CASSQDPGPGELFF.

The gene calls are TRBV2 and TRBJ1-6; possibly TRBD1 for D (6 bases). The CDR3 totals 15 residues. Germline V CDR1 and CDR2: SNHLY, FYNNEI. Deletions cut 4 bases from V and 7 bases from J, with 14 bases between. The CDR3 sequence is CASSGQGSDNSPLHF. The CDR3 DNA follows: TGTGCCAGCAGTGGGCAGGGGTCGGACAATTCACCCCTCCACTTT. The full variable domain, rest sourced from reference TRBV2 and TRBJ1-6, is EPEVTQTPSHQVTQMGQEVILRCVPISNHLYFYWYRQILGQKVEFLVSFYNNEISEKSEIFDDQFSVERPDGSNFTLKIRSTKLEDSAMYFCASSGQGSDNSPLHFGNGTRLTVT.

The rearrangement uses TRBV28 and TRBJ2-4; the D gene is possibly TRBD1 (5 bases). The CDR3 extends over 14 amino acids. Germline values: CDR1 MDHEN, CDR2 SYDVKM. V dropped 8 bases and J dropped 1 base, with 12 bases sitting between them. CDR3 nucleotide sequence: TGTGCCAGCTCGCCAGGGATCGCCAAAAACATTCAGTACTTC. It codes for CASSPGIAKNIQYF.

The rearrangement uses TRBV19 and TRBJ1-5; D possibly corresponds to TRBD1 (5 bases). Germline CDR1 reads LNHDA; CDR2 reads SQIVND (reference sequence). CDR3 size: 13 residues. The V end lost 5 bases, the J end lost 3 bases, and 8 bases lay between the germline ends. The CDR3 nucleotides read TGTGCCAGTAGTCAGGGCTCCAATCAGCCCCAGCATTTT. Its translation is CASSQGSNQPQHF.

The genes are TRBV15 and TRBJ2-7; D may match TRBD1 or TRBD2 (5 bases each). The CDR3 is made up of 12 amino acids. Germline CDR1 and CDR2: LNHNV and YYDKDF (reference sequence). With 8 bases removed from V and 5 bases from J, the gap between germline ends came to 13 bases. The CDR3 nucleotides read TGTGCCACCGGATGGGGGTCCCACGAGCAGTACTTC. Protein product: CATGWGSHEQYF.

This clone was detected once. This chain links TRBV7-9 with TRBJ2-5, with a weak D call TRBD1 (5 bases). The ends were cut back, 5 bases at V and 4 bases at J, with 5 bases in the middle. The CDR3 runs to 11 residues. Germline assignment: CDR1 SEHNR and CDR2 FQNEAQ (reference sequence). The CDR3 loop reads CASSQGETQYF. As DNA, the CDR3 is TGTGCCAGCAGCCAGGGAGAGACCCAGTACTTC.

The chain is built from TRBV4-3 and TRBJ2-7; 9 nucleotides match TRBD1. The trim removed 2 bases at V and 5 bases at J, leaving 13 bases unmatched. CDR1 LGHNA and CDR2 YSLEER come from the germline V gene. This CDR3 contains 17 residues. For the CDR3, the DNA is TGCGCCAGCAGCCAAATTACCGGGGACAGGGATACCAACGAGCAGTACTTC. This gives the protein CASSQITGDRDTNEQYF.

Regarding this clone: Sequence at one end of the junction differs from germline and may be a read error. CDR3 region: CASSLGYTEAFF. The CDR3 DNA is TGTGCCAGCAGTTTAGGGTATACTGAAGCTTTCTTT. This sequence joins TRBV7-2 and TRBJ1-1, with D unresolved. Germline V gene sequence: CDR1 SGHTA, CDR2 FQGNSA. The CDR3 sequence is 12 residues long. The entire variable domain, with the rest obtained from reference TRBV7-2 and TRBJ1-1, is as follows: GAGVSQSPSNKVTEKGKDVELRCDPISGHTALYWYRQSLGQGLEFLIYFQGNSAPDKSGLPSDRFSAERTGGSVSTLTIQRTQQEDSAVYLCASSLGYTEAFFGQGTRLTVV.

This chain uses TRBV25-1 with TRBJ1-2; no definite D call. The CDR3 loop spans 13 amino acids. The V end was cut by 5 bases, the J end by 8 bases, with 15 bases between. Per germline, CDR1 MGHDK and CDR2 SYGVNS. The CDR3 loop reads CASSSGVKGGYTF. CDR3 nucleotides: TGTGCCAGCAGTTCCGGGGTAAAAGGAGGCTACACCTTC.